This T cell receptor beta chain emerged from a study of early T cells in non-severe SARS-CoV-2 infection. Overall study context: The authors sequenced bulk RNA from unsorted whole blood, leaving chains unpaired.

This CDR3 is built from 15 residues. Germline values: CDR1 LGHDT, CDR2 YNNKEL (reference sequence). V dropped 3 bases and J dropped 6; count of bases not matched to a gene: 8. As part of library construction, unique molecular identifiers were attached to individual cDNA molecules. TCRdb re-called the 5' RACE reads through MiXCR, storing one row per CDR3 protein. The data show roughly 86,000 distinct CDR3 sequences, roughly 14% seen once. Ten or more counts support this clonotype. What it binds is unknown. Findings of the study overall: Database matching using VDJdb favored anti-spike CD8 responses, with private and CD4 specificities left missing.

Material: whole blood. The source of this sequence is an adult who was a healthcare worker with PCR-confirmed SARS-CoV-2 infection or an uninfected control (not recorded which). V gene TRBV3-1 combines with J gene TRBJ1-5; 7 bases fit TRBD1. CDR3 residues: CASSQARQGPQPQHF. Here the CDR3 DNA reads TGTGCCAGCAGCCAGGCCCGACAGGGCCCTCAGCCCCAGCATTTT.